The T cell receptor beta chain under discussion was sequenced for a study of blood T cell repertoires in COVID-19. The overall study: There were acute and convalescent COVID-19 samples, and they came from the United States, Italy and Spain. The cDNA or gDNA used as material had been derived from T cells, B-cell-depleted T cells, or PBMCs.

Researchers sorted participants into cohorts using their self-reported clinical history. This clone was detected a few times. The CDR3 loop spans 12 amino acids. The germline V gene encodes CDR1 MDHEN and CDR2 SYDVKM. V lost 6 bases to trimming and J lost 10 bases; unmatched junction nucleotides: 6. Original analysis: Reference gene primer amplification gave estimated nucleated cell counts. The data were produced by immunoSEQ multiplex PCR, yet TCRdb's version contains in-frame clones alone and is incomplete. V and J calls and clone size follow that table, whereas D and trimming were derived from the DNA. Altogether 200,000 to 300,000 clones are present, 88% being singletons, with the ten largest covering roughly 1.2%.

This TCR was recovered from a woman aged 40 to 50 with acute COVID-19. This rearrangement joins TRBV28 to TRBJ1-1; TRBD1 matches 9 bases. The sample consisted of PBMCs or T cells enriched from blood (not recorded which). The CDR3 nucleotides read TGTGCCAGCAGCCCAGGGACAGGGCTAGCTTTCTTT. This translates into CASSPGTGLAFF.